This T cell receptor (beta chain) was observed in a study of blood T cell repertoires in COVID-19. For the study at large: Spain, Italy and the United States supplied samples that represented acute and convalescent COVID-19. T cells, B-cell-depleted T cells, or PBMCs supplied cDNA or gDNA.

This clone was seen a handful of times. In the study's own analysis: Reference gene primer amplification gave estimated nucleated cell counts. The protocol was immunoSEQ multiplex PCR, while the TCRdb copy is restricted to in-frame clones and leaves out a portion. For V, J and clone size, that table is used; D and trimming come from the DNA. The table records approximately 400,000 clones, approximately 80% of them present only once. CDR3 size: 12 residues. The ends were cut back, 7 bases at V and 9 bases at J, with 18 bases in the middle. Germline V gene lookup returns CDR1 GTSNPN and CDR2 SVGIG (reference sequence).

Sequencing used peripheral blood. The chain recombines TRBV30 with TRBJ1-1; no reliable D call. The sequence was obtained from a human donor with acute or convalescent COVID-19. The donor label of this sample is uncertain. CDR3 nucleotides: TGTGCCTTTTATGGGCGCTGGAAAAAAGCTTTCTTT. This gives the protein CAFYGRWKKAFF.